This TCR beta chain is from a study of Graves' ophthalmopathy and Graves' hyperthyroidism. Researchers took RNA transcripts and amplified TCR beta CDR3 regions from them. Following a first-round RT-PCR that used HTBI primers, a second-round multiplex PCR was carried out. TCRdb re-derived calls from the multiplex PCR reads in MiXCR, one entry per CDR3 protein. The sample has about 700,000 distinct CDR3 sequences; 35% to 50% are singletons. On this clonotype itself: Antigen: not known.

The study, taken as a whole, reports: Blood also held most thyroid clonotypes expanded above 0.001 frequency.

Enrollment excluded any patients with other autoimmune diseases, uncontrolled infections, pregnancy or lactation. Clinical symptoms, serum thyroxine, TRAb, thyroid ultrasound and orbital computed tomography determined diagnosis. 8.5 to 10 ml of fresh blood yielded the PBMCs by density gradient. The trim removed 8 bases at V and 5 bases at J, leaving 4 bases unmatched. Germline V CDR1 and CDR2: KGHDR, SFDVKD. The CDR3 is 13 residues long. Specimen: peripheral blood. The receptor's source is an adult man with Graves' ophthalmopathy. The gene calls are TRBV24-1 and TRBJ2-1; 8 bases align to TRBD2. The DNA for the CDR3 is TGTGCCACCAAGGCGGGAGGTGACAATGAGCAGTTCTTC. It encodes CATKAGGDNEQFF.